The 19 T cell receptor delta chains in this list originate from one sample, sequenced in a study of delta chains in infants with herpesvirus infections. PBMC RNA was reverse transcribed using gamma-chain- and delta-chain-specific primers. TCRdb reanalysed the RT-PCR reads with CATT. The sample carries around 1,700 delta-chain clones, around 7% recorded once. This specimen consisted of peripheral blood, obtained at time point 1 of longitudinal follow-up. Source of these receptors: a human donor who was a Ugandan infant, either HIV-exposed or HIV-unexposed (not recorded which).

CDR3 nucleotides: TGTGCTCTTGGGGAATTCTTTCTAGAAGGGATACGCACCCCGTACACCGATAAACTCATCTTT. Protein product: CALGEFFLEGIRTPYTDKLIF. This chain joins TRDV1 and TRDJ1; 8 nucleotides agree with TRDD3. The J gene is absent in TCRdb and was assigned here via DNA matching to germline. The CDR3 runs to 21 residues. With V trimmed by 2 bases and J by 0 bases, 20 bases remained unmatched. Germline assignment: CDR1 TSWWSYY and CDR2 QGS.

In its sample, this clone ranks as large. This chain links TRDV1 with TRDJ1; the D gene is possibly TRDD3 (6 bases). In germline, CDR1 is TSWWSYY, CDR2 QGS. V was shortened by 4 bases and J by 1 base, with 28 bases between the two germline ends. There are 20 residues in the CDR3. The CDR3 sequence is CALGATPLRYVTPFTDKLIF. The CDR3 DNA reads TGTGCTCTTGGGGCCACCCCCCTACGATACGTAACGCCCTTCACCGATAAACTCATCTTT.

In this sample, this clone is medium-sized. The V and J genes are TRDV1 and TRDJ1; D perhaps matches TRDD3 (5 bases). The germline V and J ends were trimmed by 3 bases and 0 bases, with 11 bases remaining between them. The V gene's germline CDR1 is TSWWSYY and CDR2 QGS. The CDR3 is 15 amino acids. This CDR3 is CALGEHEGDTDKLIF. Here the CDR3 DNA reads TGTGCTCTTGGGGAGCACGAGGGGGACACCGATAAACTCATCTTT.

This clone was counted only a few times. The chain uses TRDV2 and TRDJ1, with a possible D match to TRDD3 (6 bases). The germline gives CDR1 GEAIGNYY, CDR2 EKD. V dropped 4 bases and J dropped 8 bases, with 10 bases sitting between them. This CDR3 spans 11 amino acids. DNA for the CDR3: TGTGCCTGTGAGAGCGGATACAAACTCATCTTT. Its protein is CACESGYKLIF.

By sample share, this clone is large. The chain employs TRDV1 and TRDJ1; 9 bases match TRDD3. Germline lookup yields CDR1 TSWWSYY and CDR2 QGS. This CDR3 is built from 18 residues. The V segment lost 0 bases and the J segment 1 base; nucleotides outside the gene matches: 9. The CDR3 DNA reads as TGTGCTCTTGGGGAACTCGGGAGGTGGGGGATAGGCACCGATAAACTCATCTTT. Encoded protein: CALGELGRWGIGTDKLIF.

About this clone: Just one base apart from a much larger clone, this may be a read error. This sample also contains other DNA sequences that code for the same CDR3. V usage is TRDV1 and J usage is TRDJ1; D might be TRDD3 (6 bases). CDR3 length: 17 amino acids. Germline CDR1 reads TSWWSYY; CDR2 reads QGS. V was clipped by 1 base and J by 9 bases, with 24 bases between them. CDR3 amino acids: CALGERSSSPKPGELIF. The CDR3 coding sequence is TGTGCTCTTGGGGAACGGTCATCCTCCCCAAAGCCTGGGGAACTCATCTTT.

This clone is labeled medium-sized. The rearrangement links TRDV1 to TRDJ1; 9 nucleotides line up with TRDD3. The V and J ends lost 4 bases and 0 bases, in that order; junction bases with no gene match: 18. Germline V gene lookup returns CDR1 TSWWSYY and CDR2 QGS. This CDR3 has 20 residues. Written as DNA, the CDR3 is TGTGCTCTTGGGGCCCGGACGGGTACTGGGGGACTCTCGTACACCGATAAACTCATCTTT. It encodes CALGARTGTGGLSYTDKLIF.

V and J are TRDV1 and TRDJ1; 12 bases align to TRDD3. Losses at the gene ends were 2 bases for V and 7 bases for J; bases not matched to a gene: 17. The CDR3 runs to 19 residues. Germline CDR1 TSWWSYY, CDR2 QGS. The chain's CDR3 is CALGEDSAPPVLGDTKLIF. The CDR3 DNA sequence: TGTGCTCTTGGGGAAGACTCGGCCCCACCTGTACTGGGGGATACTAAACTCATCTTT.

This clone was observed a few times. This chain joins TRDV1 and TRDJ3, with 8 bases fitting TRDD3. The CDR3 has 20 amino acids. Germline CDR1 is TSWWSYY and CDR2 is QGS. Losses at the gene ends were 4 bases for V and 1 base for J; bases not matched to a gene: 12. The CDR3 here is CALGGQPGGLRSWDTRQMFF. CDR3 coding DNA: TGTGCTCTTGGGGGCCAACCTGGGGGACTGCGATCCTGGGACACCCGACAGATGTTTTTC.

Relative to its sample, this clone is large. The chain has TRDV1 and TRDJ1, with 9 nucleotides matching TRDD3. Trimming at V came to 1 base and at J to 0 bases, leaving 21 bases not matched to a gene. The CDR3 contains 22 residues. Germline V gives CDR1 TSWWSYY, CDR2 QGS. This CDR3 is CALGERSTAGGLCAPNTDKLIF. CDR3 DNA: TGTGCTCTTGGGGAACGTTCCACTGCTGGGGGATTGTGTGCTCCTAACACCGATAAACTCATCTTT.

About this clone: A much larger clone lies one base from this, so it may be a read error. V and J are TRDV1 and TRDJ1; D perhaps matches TRDD3 (5 bases). Germline V CDR1 and CDR2: TSWWSYY, QGS. V lost 5 bases to trimming and J lost 7 bases, with 20 bases between them. The CDR3 has 15 amino acids. This chain's CDR3 is CALGNQYGEYAKLIF. The DNA for the CDR3 is TGTGCTCTTGGGAACCAGTACGGGGAGTACGCTAAACTCATCTTT.

In this sample, this clone is medium-sized. CDR3: CALGSNGGGYPSTDKLIF. CDR3 DNA: TGTGCTCTTGGCAGCAATGGGGGGGGATACCCCTCCACCGATAAACTCATCTTT. This chain joins TRDV1 and TRDJ1, with TRDD3 identical over 9 bases. V was clipped by 6 bases and J by 1 base; unmatched bases: 15. The CDR3 spans 18 residues. Germline CDR1 reads TSWWSYY; CDR2 reads QGS.

To note about this clone: This may come from a read error, since a much larger clone is one base off. This chain links TRDV1 with TRDJ1; 10 bases are a match to TRDD3. The J gene, left out of TCRdb, was set here by checking the DNA against germline. J gave up 3 bases and V 3 bases, and 25 bases lay outside the gene matches. This CDR3 is built from 22 residues. Germline loops: CDR1 TSWWSYY, CDR2 QGS. The CDR3 sequence: CALGERGFVGGDTRILSDKLIF. The CDR3 nucleotides read TGTGCTCTTGGGGAGAGAGGTTTTGTTGGGGGGGATACGCGTATCTTGTCCGATAAACTCATCTTT.

Note on this clone: Just one base apart from a much larger clone, this may be a read error. The J gene is TRDJ1, the V gene TRDV1, with D hard to call. Trimming left V 0 bases short and J 0 bases short, with 26 bases between. Looked up from germline, CDR1 is TSWWSYY and CDR2 is QGS. CDR3 length equals 21 residues. The CDR3 nucleotides are TGTGCTCTTGGGGAACTAGGTGGACATCACTCGGTCCACTCGGACACCGATAAACTCATCTTT. It encodes CALGELGGHHSVHSDTDKLIF.

Within the sample, this clone is medium-sized. The V gene is TRDV1, the J gene TRDJ1; no clear D. The CDR3 is made up of 15 amino acids. Trimming removed 2 bases at V and 5 bases at J, with 15 bases between. Germline lookup yields CDR1 TSWWSYY and CDR2 QGS. CDR3 in DNA: TGTGCTCTTGGGGAAAGAATCAGGCGTGAGGATAAACTCATCTTT. It is translated as CALGERIRREDKLIF.

J is TRDJ1 and V is TRDV1, with TRDD3 matching 8 bases. In germline, CDR1 is TSWWSYY, CDR2 QGS. The ends lost 1 base at V and 0 bases at J; junction bases unmatched: 34. This CDR3 comprises 26 residues. The CDR3 DNA reads as TGTGCTCTTGGGGAACGCGCAAGCCTTCTACTGGGGGTCTCTTCTGGGGGTCGGGGAGACACCGATAAACTCATCTTT. This gives the protein CALGERASLLLGVSSGGRGDTDKLIF.

By share of the sample, this clone is medium-sized. The CDR3 sequence is CALGEPYSPNTDKLIF. Here the CDR3 DNA reads TGTGCTCTTGGGGAACCCTATTCTCCCAACACCGATAAACTCATCTTT. The V gene is TRDV1, the J gene TRDJ1; D unclear. The CDR3 runs to 16 residues. From germline, CDR1 is TSWWSYY and CDR2 QGS. The ends were cut back, 1 base at V and 0 bases at J, with 12 bases in the middle.

This clone is labeled medium-sized. This chain connects TRDV1 to TRDJ1; 11 bases align to TRDD3. Germline assignment: CDR1 TSWWSYY and CDR2 QGS. The J segment lost 4 bases and the V segment lost 4 bases, leaving 17 bases of the junction unmatched. The CDR3 length is 19 residues. The CDR3 nucleotides read TGTGCTCTTGGGGTCGATATTCCTTTTGCTGGGGGATACAACGATAAACTCATCTTT. This encodes CALGVDIPFAGGYNDKLIF.

Sample share makes this clone medium-sized (0.01 to 0.1%). CDR3 protein: CALSRYRWGMIGAYTDKLIF. Here the CDR3 DNA reads TGTGCTCTTTCGCGGTATCGCTGGGGGATGATTGGGGCGTACACCGATAAACTCATCTTT. The rearrangement links TRDV1 to TRDJ1; TRDD3 matches at 9 bases. J was trimmed by 0 bases and V by 8 bases; bases with no gene match: 22. CDR1 and CDR2 from the germline V gene are TSWWSYY and QGS. The CDR3 has 20 residues.